This T cell receptor beta chain is from a study of OX40 agonist ivuxolimab in advanced cancers. Points from the study as a whole: Also present in some nonresponders was a low level of normalized T-cell clonal expansion.

V was pared by 0 bases and J by 5 bases, with 17 bases between. CDR1 is LNHDA, CDR2 SQIVND, per germline (reference sequence). The CDR3 consists of 17 residues. As for this clone: The antigen is not known.

The repertoire was sequenced with immunoSEQ multiplex PCR; TCRdb's copy has only in-frame clones and lacks some. In the table there are more than 65,000 clones, 88% of which are singletons. The rearrangement links TRBV19 to TRBJ2-1, with a possible D match to TRBD1 (8 bases). This TCR was recovered from an adult with an advanced solid tumor such as melanoma, head and neck, liver or kidney cancer. Sequenced material: CD4+ or CD8+ T cells sorted from blood, taken in a trial of the OX40 agonist ivuxolimab. CDR3 loop: CASSIETGQGGDNEQFF. The DNA of the CDR3 is TGTGCCAGTAGTATAGAAACCGGACAGGGAGGGGACAATGAGCAGTTCTTC.